The entry that follows covers one T cell receptor (beta chain) sequence. Its target is unknown. Assay: immunoSEQ multiplex PCR; the TCRdb copy retains only in-frame clones and omits some. The repertoire holds 300,000 to 400,000 clones, with 80% to 90% as singletons. Treatment specified: over 15 received Ad26.COV2.S at low or high dose, single or two shots; about five received placebo; per-sample allocation not given. Day 63 following the first vaccine or placebo injection was when the samples were taken. An adult aged 18-55 years in Boston served as the donor. This entry comes from a study of Ad26.COV2.S vaccination and SARS-CoV-2 variants. V was clipped by 0 bases and J by 3 bases, with 12 bases between them. CDR1 SGHAT and CDR2 FQNNGV come from the germline V gene. This CDR3 has 15 residues. Regarding the study as a whole: The study found higher spike-specific TCR breadth in vaccine than placebo recipients. There was reportedly substantial breadth in spike-specific CD8+ and CD4+ T cell responses after vaccination.

Source: peripheral blood, taken in a trial of Ad26.COV2.S vaccine versus placebo. The V and J genes are TRBV11-2 and TRBJ2-7; D is perhaps TRBD1 (6 bases). This TCR was recovered from a person between 18 and 59 years old who received the Ad26.COV2.S COVID-19 vaccine or a placebo. CDR3 nucleotides: TGTGCCAGCAGCTTAGATGCAGGACAGTACTACGAGCAGTACTTC. This codes for CASSLDAGQYYEQYF.